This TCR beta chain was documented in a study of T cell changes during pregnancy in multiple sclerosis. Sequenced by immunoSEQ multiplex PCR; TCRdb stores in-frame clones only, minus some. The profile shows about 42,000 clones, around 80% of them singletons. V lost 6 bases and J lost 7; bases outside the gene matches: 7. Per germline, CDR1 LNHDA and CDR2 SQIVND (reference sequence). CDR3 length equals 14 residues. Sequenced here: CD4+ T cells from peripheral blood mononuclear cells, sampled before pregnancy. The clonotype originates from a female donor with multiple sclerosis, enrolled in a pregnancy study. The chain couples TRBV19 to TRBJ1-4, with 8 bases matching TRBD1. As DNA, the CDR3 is TGTGCCAGTAGGAAGACAGGGGCTAGTGAAAAACTGTTTTTT. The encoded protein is CASRKTGASEKLFF. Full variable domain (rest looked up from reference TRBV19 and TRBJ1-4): DGGITQSPKYLFRKEGQNVTLSCEQNLNHDAMYWYRQDPGQGLRLIYYSQIVNDFQKGDIAEGYSVSREKKESFPLTVTSAQKNPTAFYLCASRKTGASEKLFFGSGTQLSVL.